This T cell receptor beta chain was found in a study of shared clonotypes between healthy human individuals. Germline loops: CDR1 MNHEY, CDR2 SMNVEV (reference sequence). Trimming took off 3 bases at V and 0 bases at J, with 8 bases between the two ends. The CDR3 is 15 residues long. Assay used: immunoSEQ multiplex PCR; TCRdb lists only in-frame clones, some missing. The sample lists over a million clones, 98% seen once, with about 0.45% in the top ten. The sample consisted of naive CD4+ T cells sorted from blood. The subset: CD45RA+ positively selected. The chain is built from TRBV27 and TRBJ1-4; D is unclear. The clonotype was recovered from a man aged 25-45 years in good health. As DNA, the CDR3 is TGTGCCAGCAGTTTCGGTCCCGCAACTAATGAAAAACTGTTTTTT. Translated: CASSFGPATNEKLFF.